This T cell receptor (beta chain) was sequenced during a study of cytomegalovirus exposure and HLA in healthy donors. Overall study findings and caveats: Productive status was seen about 87% or about 30% of the time for most TCR beta V segments in an earlier analysis. Later analysis indicated greater clonal expansion among HLA-associated TCR beta chains than among equally common other chains. Later on, analysis showed that most CMV-associated TCR beta chains appeared to be HLA-restricted. Researchers catalogued about 150 TCR beta chains as cytomegalovirus-associated.

Primers: 60 Vbeta forward and 13 Jbeta reverse. The table came from immunoSEQ multiplex PCR; TCRdb's copy has only in-frame clones and leaves some out. Altogether roughly 190,000 clones are present, around 83% being singletons, with the ten largest covering about 0.84%. This clone was found once. Its antigen is unidentified. Germline trimming cut 0 bases from V and 3 bases from J; bases unmatched to any gene: 1. The CDR3 is 14 residues long. Germline V CDR1 and CDR2: SEHNR, FQNEAQ (reference sequence). Material for sequencing was PBMCs. The TCR originated in a woman younger than 35 in good health and CMV-seronegative. J is TRBJ2-7 and V is TRBV7-9; 8 bases map to TRBD2. CDR3 DNA: TGTGCCAGCAGCTTAGCCGGGAGGGGCTACGAGCAGTACTTC. Translated: CASSLAGRGYEQYF.